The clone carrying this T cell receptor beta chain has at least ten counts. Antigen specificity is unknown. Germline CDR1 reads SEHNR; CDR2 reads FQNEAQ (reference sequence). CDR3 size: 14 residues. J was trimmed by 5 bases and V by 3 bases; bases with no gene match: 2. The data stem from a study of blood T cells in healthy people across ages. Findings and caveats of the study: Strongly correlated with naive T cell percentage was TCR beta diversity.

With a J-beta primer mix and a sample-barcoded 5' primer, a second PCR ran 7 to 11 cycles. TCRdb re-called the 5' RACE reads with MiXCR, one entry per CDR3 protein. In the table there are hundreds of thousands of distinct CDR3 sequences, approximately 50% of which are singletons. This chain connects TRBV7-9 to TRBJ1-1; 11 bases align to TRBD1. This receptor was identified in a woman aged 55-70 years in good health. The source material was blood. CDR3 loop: CASSLDRGRTEAFF. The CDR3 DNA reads TGTGCCAGCAGCTTGGACAGGGGGCGAACTGAAGCTTTCTTT. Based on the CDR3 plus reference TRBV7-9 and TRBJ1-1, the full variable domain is DTGVSQNPRHKITKRGQNVTFRCDPISEHNRLYWYRQTLGQGPEFLTYFQNEAQLEKSRLLSDRFSAERPKGSFSTLEIQRTEQGDSAMYLCASSLDRGRTEAFFGQGTRLTVV.